What follows is one T cell receptor beta chain and its context. Between the trimmed V and J ends, which lost 5 bases and 5 bases, there was a span of 12 bases. Germline lookup yields CDR1 SGHTA and CDR2 FQGNSA. This CDR3 spans 13 amino acids. Authors' methods: From reference gene primer amplification, estimates of nucleated cell counts were derived. Clones were sequenced by immunoSEQ multiplex PCR, and TCRdb holds only the in-frame ones, with some missing. Clone size and V and J calls were adopted from that table, with D and trimming inferred from the DNA. The sample consists of about 110,000 clones, about 64% of them appearing once. These data are taken from a study of blood T cell repertoires in COVID-19. Across the study: Whether acute or convalescent, the COVID-19 samples came from the United States, Italy and Spain. PBMCs, B-cell-depleted T cells, or T cells provided the cDNA or gDNA that made up the material.

The sequence was obtained from a human donor with acute or convalescent COVID-19. The donor label of this sample is uncertain. This chain links TRBV7-2 with TRBJ1-2, with D possibly being TRBD1 (5 bases). Source material: peripheral blood. The CDR3 nucleotides are TGTGCCAGCAGCCCCGACAGCCTTTATGGCTACACCTTC. Translating it yields CASSPDSLYGYTF.